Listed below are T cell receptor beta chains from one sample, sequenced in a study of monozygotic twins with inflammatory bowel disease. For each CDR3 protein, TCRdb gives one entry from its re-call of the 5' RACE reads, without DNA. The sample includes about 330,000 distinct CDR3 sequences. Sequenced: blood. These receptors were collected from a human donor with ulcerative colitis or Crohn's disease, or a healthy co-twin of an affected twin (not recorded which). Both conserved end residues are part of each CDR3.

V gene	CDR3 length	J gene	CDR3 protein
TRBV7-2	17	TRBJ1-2	CASSLGIPDRSLYGYTF
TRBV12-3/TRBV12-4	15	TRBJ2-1	CASRGRGSSYNEQFF
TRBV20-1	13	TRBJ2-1	CSALGLPGHEQFF
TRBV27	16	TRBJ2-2	CASSFFAGKNTGELFF
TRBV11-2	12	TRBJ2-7	CASKGGGRQQYF
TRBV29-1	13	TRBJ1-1	CSVLKPMNTEAFF
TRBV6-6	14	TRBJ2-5	CASSKGTTQETQYF
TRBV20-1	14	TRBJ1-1	CSTPRGDRNTEAFF
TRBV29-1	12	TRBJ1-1	CSVVGGDRDAFF
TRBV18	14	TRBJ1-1	CASSPDRGSSEAFF
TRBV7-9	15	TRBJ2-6	CASSLQGLGANVLTF
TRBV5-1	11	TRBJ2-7	CASSSAYEQYF
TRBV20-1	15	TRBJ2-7	CSARVATSGSYEQYF
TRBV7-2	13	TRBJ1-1	CASSPGQGSGAFF
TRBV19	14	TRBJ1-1	CASTPGGQETEAFF
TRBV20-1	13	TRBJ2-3	CSVKSVLGDTQYF
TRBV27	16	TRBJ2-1	CASSLLRTSGSDEQFF
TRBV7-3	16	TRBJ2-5	CASSRGDRTGTETQYF
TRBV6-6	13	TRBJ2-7	CASTPSPEYEQYF
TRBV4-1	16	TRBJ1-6	CASRNDWSSYNSPLHF
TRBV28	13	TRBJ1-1	CASTQRGSREAFF
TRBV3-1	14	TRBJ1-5	CASSHGQGGQPQHF
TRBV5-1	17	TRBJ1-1	CASSPREGANVNTEAFF
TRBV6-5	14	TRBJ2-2	CASSSTSDTGELFF
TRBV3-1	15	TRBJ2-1	CASSPTSGRGNGQFF
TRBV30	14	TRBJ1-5	CAWSEKRGYQPQHF
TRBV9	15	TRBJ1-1	CASSVEGDLHTEAFF